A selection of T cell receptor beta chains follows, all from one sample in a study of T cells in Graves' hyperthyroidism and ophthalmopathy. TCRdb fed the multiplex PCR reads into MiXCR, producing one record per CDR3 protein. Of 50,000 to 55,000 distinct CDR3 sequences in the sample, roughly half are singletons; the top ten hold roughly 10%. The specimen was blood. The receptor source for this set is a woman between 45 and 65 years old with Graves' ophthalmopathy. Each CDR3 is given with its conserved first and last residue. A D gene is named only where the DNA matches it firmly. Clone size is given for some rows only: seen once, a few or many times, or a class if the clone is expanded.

TGTGCCACTGGCCCTAGCGGGAGTGCCGACACCGGGGAGCTGTTTTTT,CATGPSGSADTGELFF,many,TRBD2,TRBV2,TRBJ2-2
TGTGCCAGCAGCCGGCTAGCGGCCGAGCAGTTCTTC,CASSRLAAEQFF,many,TRBD2,TRBV28,TRBJ2-1
TGTGCCACCAGTGATTTTGCCGGGGGTGAGCAGTACTTC,CATSDFAGGEQYF,medium-sized,-,TRBV24-1,TRBJ2-7
TGCAGTACGATAGGGACGGCAACTAATGAAAAACTGTTTTTT,CSTIGTATNEKLFF,-,-,TRBV20-1,TRBJ1-4
TGTGCCACCAGCTTTGGGGGGAGTGAGGGCCCAGATACGCAGTATTTT,CATSFGGSEGPDTQYF,many,-,TRBV24-1,TRBJ2-3
TGTGCCAGCAGCCCCGGGACAAAAAAGGGCGCCTACGAGCAGTACTTC,CASSPGTKKGAYEQYF,few,-,TRBV11-3,TRBJ2-7
TGTGCCAGCAGCGTTGCAGGGGGCAATCAGCCCCAGCATTTT,CASSVAGGNQPQHF,many,-,TRBV9,TRBJ1-5
TGTGCCAGCAGCCAAGAGAGGCCTGGACTGGCCTACGAGCAGTACTTC,CASSQERPGLAYEQYF,many,-,TRBV3-1,TRBJ2-7
TGTGCCACCAGTGATTTGGCGAAGCGGGAGCTGTTTTTT,CATSDLAKRELFF,-,-,TRBV24-1,TRBJ2-2
TGCAGTGCTAGCCAGGAAAACACTGAAGCTTTCTTT,CSASQENTEAFF,once,-,TRBV20-1,TRBJ1-1
TGTGCCAGCAGCTTTTCCGGGACAGGGGGAAAGTACGAGCAGTACTTC,CASSFSGTGGKYEQYF,many,TRBD1,TRBV5-5,TRBJ2-7
TGCAGTGCTAGTGGGTACGGCAGAGTTTATGGCTACACCTTC,CSASGYGRVYGYTF,many,-,TRBV20-1,TRBJ1-2
TGTGCCATGGGGACAGGGAGTTACCAAGAGACCCAGTACTTC,CAMGTGSYQETQYF,-,TRBD1,TRBV10-3,TRBJ2-5
TGTGCCAGCAGCTTGGCCGGGGCAGATTCTGAAGCTTTCTTT,CASSLAGADSEAFF,-,-,TRBV5-4,TRBJ1-1
TGTGCCAGCAGCTCGGGACCGATCGATGAGCAGTTCTTC,CASSSGPIDEQFF,-,-,TRBV9,TRBJ2-1
TGCGCCAGCAGCTTACAGGTAGATCAGCCCCAGCATTTT,CASSLQVDQPQHF,many,-,TRBV5-1,TRBJ1-5
TGCAGTGCCAGGGACAGGGAAAGGGGCTCCTACGAGCAGTACTTC,CSARDRERGSYEQYF,few,TRBD1,TRBV20-1,TRBJ2-7
TGTGCCAGCAGTAAATTCCGACAGGTCCGGGATCAGCCCCAGCAATTT,CASSKFRQVRDQPQQF,-,-,TRBV7-2,TRBJ1-5
TGTGCCAGCAGCGTAGCCGAAAGATCCTACGAGCAGGATCAGCCCCAGCATTTT,CASSVAERSYEQDQPQHF,-,-,TRBV9,TRBJ1-5
TGTGCCAGCAGCTTGGGGTCGAGGGAGACCCAGTACTTC,CASSLGSRETQYF,-,-,TRBV5-4,TRBJ2-5
TGTGCCAGTAGTATCGCAGGGTGGGAAAACTATGGCTACACCTTC,CASSIAGWENYGYTF,many,-,TRBV19,TRBJ1-2
TGTGCCAGTAGTATAGGGGGAGCAGAGACCCAGTACTTC,CASSIGGAETQYF,-,-,TRBV19,TRBJ2-5
TGTGCCAGCAGTGAAAGCGGACTAGCGGAGGGGGGTGGGGCCTACGAGCAGTACTTC,CASSESGLAEGGGAYEQYF,-,TRBD2,TRBV2,TRBJ2-7
TGCGCCAGCAGGGATGGGTCGGAAAACACGGAAGCTTTCTTT,CASRDGSENTEAFF,-,-,TRBV5-1,TRBJ1-1
TGTGCCAGCACTGGGACAGGGTTTGGCGAGACCCAGTACTTC,CASTGTGFGETQYF,-,TRBD1,TRBV7-6,TRBJ2-5
TGCGCCAGCAGCCAAGCGGACTACGCTCTAGCCAAAAACAGTCAGTACTTC,CASSQADYALAKNSQYF,-,-,TRBV4-3,TRBJ2-4
TGTGCCAGCAGTTACACCGGGACAGGAGAGTCTGGAAACACCATATATTTT,CASSYTGTGESGNTIYF,-,TRBD1,TRBV6-5,TRBJ1-3
TGTGCCAGCAGCTTAGTAGCGGGGATCACAGATACGCAGTATTTT,CASSLVAGITDTQYF,many,TRBD2,TRBV7-9,TRBJ2-3
TGTGCCAGCAGGTTGGCAGGTCTTAGGGAATTGCCAGATACGCAGTATTTT,CASRLAGLRELPDTQYF,-,-,TRBV27,TRBJ2-3
TGTGCCAGCAGCGGTCTTGCGGGGGGCACCGGGGAGCTGTTTTTT,CASSGLAGGTGELFF,many,TRBD2,TRBV6-5,TRBJ2-2
TGTGCCACCAGTGCTTTGGACCAAGAGACCCAGCATTTT,CATSALDQETQHF,-,-,TRBV24-1,TRBJ1-5
TGTGCCAGCAGCCATGATCTGTGGACGGCGGGTGACACCGGGGAGCTGTTTTTT,CASSHDLWTAGDTGELFF,-,-,TRBV4-2,TRBJ2-2
TGTGCCAGCTCAACGAGTCTGGGGTACGAGCAGTACTTC,CASSTSLGYEQYF,few,-,TRBV18,TRBJ2-7
TGTGCCAGCAGCCAATCTTCCGTCAATGAGCAGTTCTTC,CASSQSSVNEQFF,many,-,TRBV3-1,TRBJ2-1
TGTGCCAGCAGCTCCGGACTAGCGGATCTCACAGATACGCAGTATTTT,CASSSGLADLTDTQYF,-,TRBD2,TRBV13,TRBJ2-3
TGCAGTGCTAGGGGCCAGCGGGGGGCTGTTCTCAATGGGCAGCTCTTC,CSARGQRGAVLNGQLF,-,TRBD2,TRBV20-1,TRBJ2-1
TGTGCCAGCAGACCCCGGAACAGATTGAACACTGAAGCTTTCTTT,CASRPRNRLNTEAFF,many,-,TRBV6-2/TRBV6-3,TRBJ1-1
TGCAGCGCCGGACGAGGCTCGGGGTCCTACGAGCAGTACTTC,CSAGRGSGSYEQYF,many,-,TRBV29-1,TRBJ2-7
TGTGCCAGCCTACTAGCGGGGAGGACCGGGGAGCTGTTTTTT,CASLLAGRTGELFF,-,TRBD2,TRBV6-6,TRBJ2-2
TGTGCCAGCAGTTTACGGGGACTAGCGGAGAAGGGTGATACGCAGTATTTT,CASSLRGLAEKGDTQYF,-,TRBD2,TRBV27,TRBJ2-3
TGCAGTGCTAGAGGTGGCAGCAATCAGCCCCAGCATTTT,CSARGGSNQPQHF,many,-,TRBV20-1,TRBJ1-5
TGTGCCAGCAGCTCCCGACCCCACAATGAGCAGTTCTTC,CASSSRPHNEQFF,many,-,TRBV7-2,TRBJ2-1
TGTGCCAGCAGTGAAAGCCCTTCCGGGGCCCAGCATTTT,CASSESPSGAQHF,many,-,TRBV6-1,TRBJ1-5
TGTGCCAGCAGCGGGGGCGGGACCTATAATGAGCAGTTCTTC,CASSGGGTYNEQFF,-,-,TRBV9,TRBJ2-1
TGCGCCAGCAGCTCCCGGGACGTAGGCACCCAGTACTTC,CASSSRDVGTQYF,-,-,TRBV5-1,TRBJ2-5
TGTGCCAGGAGCGTAGATCCCGGACACAGCACAGTTACGCAGTATTTT,CARSVDPGHSTVTQYF,-,-,TRBV9,TRBJ2-3
TGTGCCAGCAGCTTAGAGACCCAGTACTTC,CASSLETQYF,-,-,TRBV7-9,TRBJ2-5
TGTGCCAGCAGCACCGGACGGGACTCCTACGAGCAGTACTTC,CASSTGRDSYEQYF,-,-,TRBV7-9,TRBJ2-7
TGTGCCAGCAGCTCCCACAGGGGGCGGGCAGATACGCAGTATTTT,CASSSHRGRADTQYF,many,TRBD1,TRBV11-3,TRBJ2-3
TGTGCCAGCAGCCCCGGGACAGATTATGGAAACACCATATATTTT,CASSPGTDYGNTIYF,-,TRBD1,TRBV7-9,TRBJ1-3
TGTGCCAGCTCACAGAAACAGGGGGATAATTCACCCCTCCACTTT,CASSQKQGDNSPLHF,few,TRBD1,TRBV18,TRBJ1-6
TGCAGTGCTCCAGATGGTGGTATGAATGAGCAGTTCTTC,CSAPDGGMNEQFF,many,-,TRBV20-1,TRBJ2-1
TGTGCCACCAGCAGCCGGGACAGCTCCTACAATGAGCAGTTCTTC,CATSSRDSSYNEQFF,medium-sized,TRBD1,TRBV15,TRBJ2-1
TGTGCCAGCAGTGCAACCCGTAGGACAAGTACCTACGAGCAGTACTTC,CASSATRRTSTYEQYF,many,-,TRBV2,TRBJ2-7
TGTGCCAGCGGACACACAAATGAAAAACTGTTTTTT,CASGHTNEKLFF,many,-,TRBV6-1,TRBJ1-4
TGTGTCAGTGCAGACCGAGGCTTGGGTGAAAAACTGTTTTTT,CVSADRGLGEKLFF,-,-,TRBV19,TRBJ1-4
TGTGCCAGCGGTGAAGGGGGGGGGTACGAGCAGTACTTC,CASGEGGGYEQYF,-,-,TRBV2,TRBJ2-7
TGTGCCAGCTCAGACAGGGGCCACGAGCAGTACTTC,CASSDRGHEQYF,many,TRBD1,TRBV18,TRBJ2-7
TGTGCCAGCAGTGGCCACTTTGGGACGGTGAATGAAAAACTGTTTTTT,CASSGHFGTVNEKLFF,-,-,TRBV2,TRBJ1-4